A selection of T cell receptor beta chains follows, all from one sample in a study of CD8 T cells in cerebrospinal fluid in Alzheimer's disease. Each CDR3 protein gets one entry in TCRdb, which reprocessed the 10x single-cell sequencing reads and gives no DNA. The repertoire table contains over 200 distinct CDR3 sequences. Sequencing used cerebrospinal fluid. The source of these receptors is a human donor in good health. Both conserved end residues are part of each CDR3. Each record gives: V gene, J gene, clone size, CDR3 protein. The size field is filled for only some rows; it gives once, few, many or a size class.

v_call: TRBV5-1
j_call: TRBJ2-7
clone_size: large
cdr3_aa: CASSLNSLAVQREQYF

v_call: TRBV6-1
j_call: TRBJ2-1
clone_size: medium-sized
cdr3_aa: CASGRLTSDKQFF

v_call: TRBV2
j_call: TRBJ1-2
clone_size: hyperexpanded
cdr3_aa: CASSGDNYGYTF

v_call: TRBV27
j_call: TRBJ2-1
clone_size: medium-sized
cdr3_aa: CASSSLRDRGINEQFF

v_call: TRBV6-1
j_call: TRBJ1-1
clone_size: medium-sized
cdr3_aa: CASRWDRTEAFF

v_call: TRBV18
j_call: TRBJ2-4
clone_size: large
cdr3_aa: CASSRVPQGRENIQYF

v_call: TRBV7-2
j_call: TRBJ2-1
clone_size: NA
cdr3_aa: CASSPDHTHRAQFF

v_call: TRBV10-2
j_call: TRBJ2-1
clone_size: large
cdr3_aa: CASSERGFEQFF

v_call: TRBV19
j_call: TRBJ2-7
clone_size: NA
cdr3_aa: CASSRESSYEQYF

v_call: TRBV23-1
j_call: TRBJ2-3
clone_size: large
cdr3_aa: CASSSIVRQPLADTQYF

v_call: TRBV11-2
j_call: TRBJ2-5
clone_size: large
cdr3_aa: CASSLMRTPGGETQYF

v_call: TRBV18
j_call: TRBJ2-4
clone_size: medium-sized
cdr3_aa: CASSPSSGTVNIQYF

v_call: TRBV7-8
j_call: TRBJ1-4
clone_size: NA
cdr3_aa: CASSLALGTGPEKLFF

v_call: TRBV28
j_call: TRBJ1-4
clone_size: medium-sized
cdr3_aa: CASSSGTVKEKLFF

v_call: TRBV14
j_call: TRBJ2-1
clone_size: large
cdr3_aa: CASSLIPGQGDNEQFF

v_call: TRBV30
j_call: TRBJ1-6
clone_size: medium-sized
cdr3_aa: CASEDRANSPLHF

v_call: TRBV7-9
j_call: TRBJ1-2
clone_size: medium-sized
cdr3_aa: CASSLYGGGYGYTF

v_call: TRBV3-1
j_call: TRBJ1-5
clone_size: large
cdr3_aa: CASSQGTDQPQHF

v_call: TRBV5-1
j_call: TRBJ2-7
clone_size: large
cdr3_aa: CASSYEGATYEQYF

v_call: TRBV28
j_call: TRBJ1-6
clone_size: medium-sized
cdr3_aa: CASRHSGRSNSPLHF

v_call: TRBV7-9
j_call: TRBJ2-1
clone_size: medium-sized
cdr3_aa: CASSALTGSYNEQFF

v_call: TRBV15
j_call: TRBJ2-3
clone_size: large
cdr3_aa: CATSRKVFLTGPDTQYF

v_call: TRBV9
j_call: TRBJ1-4
clone_size: large
cdr3_aa: CASSARTDTNEKLFF

v_call: TRBV25-1
j_call: TRBJ2-4
clone_size: medium-sized
cdr3_aa: CASSAVGVGIQYF